The clone carrying this TCR beta chain appeared many times. The antigen remains unidentified. The sample is drawn from a study of T cells in Graves' hyperthyroidism and ophthalmopathy. Looking at the study overall: The blood sample was taken at first diagnosis, before treatment began.

This CDR3 is 15 amino acids long. V lost 0 bases to trimming and J lost 2 bases, with 11 bases between them. Germline assignment: CDR1 LNHNV and CDR2 YYDKDF (reference sequence). Notes on the study in general: Through a model of 13 V-J features, ophthalmopathy was separated from stable hyperthyroidism.

There were TCR beta CDR3 regions amplified from RNA transcripts. First-round RT-PCR of the TCR CDR3 relied on the HTBI primer set. TCRdb used MiXCR to reprocess the multiplex PCR reads, holding one entry per CDR3 protein. The table has hundreds of thousands of distinct CDR3 sequences, about 15% seen once. This receptor was taken from a woman younger than 35 with Graves' hyperthyroidism. The sequencing sample was made of blood. The rearrangement links TRBV15 to TRBJ2-7; possible D gene TRBD2, 5 bases. CDR3 sequence: CATSRERVPTYEQYF. Here the CDR3 DNA reads TGTGCCACCAGCAGAGAGCGGGTACCTACCTACGAGCAGTACTTC.